The subject of this entry is one T cell receptor (beta chain). Its antigen is not known. The source of the sample is a study of cytomegalovirus exposure and HLA in healthy donors. On the study more broadly: The 120 validation repertoires were produced on the same platform as the 650 to 800 repertoires of the first cohort. This was reported in a later analysis. The study's findings and limits: Some public TCRs appeared in many individuals, while most sequences were rare. Some TCR beta chains (roughly 160 of them) were listed as cytomegalovirus-associated.

The data were produced by immunoSEQ multiplex PCR, yet TCRdb's version contains in-frame clones alone and is incomplete. The sample has under 200,000 clones, roughly nine tenths seen once. The germline V and J ends were trimmed by 3 bases and 5 bases, with 15 bases remaining between them. The CDR3 length is 15 residues. Germline CDR1 and CDR2: SNHLY and FYNNEI. The TCR sequence derives from a woman between 18 and 29 years old in good health and CMV-seropositive. Sequencing used PBMCs. The chain couples TRBV2 to TRBJ2-3; a weak D match, TRBD2 (6 bases). CDR3 amino acids: CASSDGARGGDTQYF. The DNA for the CDR3 is TGTGCCAGCAGTGACGGTGCTAGGGGAGGAGATACGCAGTATTTT.